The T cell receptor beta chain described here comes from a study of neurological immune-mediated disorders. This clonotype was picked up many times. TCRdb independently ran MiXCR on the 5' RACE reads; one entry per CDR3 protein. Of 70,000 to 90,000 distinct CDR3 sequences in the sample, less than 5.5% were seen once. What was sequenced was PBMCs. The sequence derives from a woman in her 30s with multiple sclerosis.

As DNA, the CDR3 is TGTGCCAGCAGACGTAACGAGCGGGATCCTCGCCCCAATGAGCAGTTCTTC. Residues: CASRRNERDPRPNEQFF. This chain connects TRBV3-1 to TRBJ2-1; 7 bases map to TRBD2. This CDR3 has 17 residues. V shed 6 bases and J 6 bases; nucleotides not matched to a gene: 17. Germline V gives CDR1 LGHDT, CDR2 YNNKEL (reference sequence).